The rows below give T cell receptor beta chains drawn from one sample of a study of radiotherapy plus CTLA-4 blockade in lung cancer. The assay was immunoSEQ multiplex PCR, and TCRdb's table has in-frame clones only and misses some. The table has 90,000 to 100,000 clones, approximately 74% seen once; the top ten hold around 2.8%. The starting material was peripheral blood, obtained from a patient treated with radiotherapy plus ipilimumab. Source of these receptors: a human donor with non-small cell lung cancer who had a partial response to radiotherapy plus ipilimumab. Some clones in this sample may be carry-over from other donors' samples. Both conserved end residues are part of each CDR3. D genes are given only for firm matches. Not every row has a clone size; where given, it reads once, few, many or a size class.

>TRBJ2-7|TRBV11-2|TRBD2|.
TGTGCCAGCACCCCGGGAGCGGGATTAAACGAGCAGTACTTC
CASTPGAGLNEQYF
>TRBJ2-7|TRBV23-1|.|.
TGCGCCAGCAGTCAACTCGGACATGGTTTGGTGGGGTTTTTGTGCGAGCAGTACTTC
CASSQLGHGLVGFLCEQYF
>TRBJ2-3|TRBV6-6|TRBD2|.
TGTGCCAGCAGTTACGAGGTAGCGGGGGTCACAGATACGCAGTATTTT
CASSYEVAGVTDTQYF
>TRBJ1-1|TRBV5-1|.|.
TGCGCCAGCCAAGTCCAGGGAGGAAGTACGACTGAAGCTTTCTTT
CASQVQGGSTTEAFF
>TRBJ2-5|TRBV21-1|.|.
TGTGCCAGCAGCAAGGGAGGGGCAAAGGCGGGCGAGACCCAGTACTTC
CASSKGGAKAGETQYF
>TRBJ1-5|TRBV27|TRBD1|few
TGTGCCAGTAGCCCCAGGACAGGGGCTCAGCCCCAGCATTTT
CASSPRTGAQPQHF
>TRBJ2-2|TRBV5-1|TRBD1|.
TGCGCCAGCAGCTTATTACAGGGGGCGAACACCGGGGAGCTGTTTTTT
CASSLLQGANTGELFF
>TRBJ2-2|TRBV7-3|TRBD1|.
TGTGCCAGCAGCCGGACAGGGGGCGGTAACGGGGAGCTGTTTTTT
CASSRTGGGNGELFF
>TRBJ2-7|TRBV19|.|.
TGTGCCAGTAGTATCTCAGGGTCCTACGAGCAGTACTTC
CASSISGSYEQYF
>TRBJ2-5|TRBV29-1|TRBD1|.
TGCAGCGTTGGTGACAGGGTACGACAAGAGACCCAGTACTTC
CSVGDRVRQETQYF
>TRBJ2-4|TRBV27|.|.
TGTGCCAGCAGCAACACCAACGAGGCCGTCCTGAACTTC
CASSNTNEAVLNF
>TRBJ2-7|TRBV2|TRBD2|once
TGTGCCAGCAGGGGACTAGCGGGAGGACGATTCTACGAGCAGTACTTC
CASRGLAGGRFYEQYF
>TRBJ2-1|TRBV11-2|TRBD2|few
TGTGCCAGCAGCTTATGGGCGGGAGTCCCCTACAATGAGCAGTTCTTC
CASSLWAGVPYNEQFF
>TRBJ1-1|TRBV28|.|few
TGTGCCAGCAGTTTTTCGCGGTTGAACACTGAAGCTTTCTTT
CASSFSRLNTEAFF
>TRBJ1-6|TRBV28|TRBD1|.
TGTGCCAGCAGCACGGACAGGGGGCTTTCACCCCTCCACTTT
CASSTDRGLSPLHF
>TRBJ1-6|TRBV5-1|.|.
TGCGCCAGCAGCTTGGACGCGGGACGGATTAGAGCCCTCCACTTT
CASSLDAGRIRALHF
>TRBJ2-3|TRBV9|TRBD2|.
TGTGCCAGCAGCGTAGGAGCGGGAGTGACAGATACGCAGTATTTT
CASSVGAGVTDTQYF
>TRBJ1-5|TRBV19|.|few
TGTGCCAGTAGTACTGTTCAGAATCAGCCCCAGCATTTT
CASSTVQNQPQHF
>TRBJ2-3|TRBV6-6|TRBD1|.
TGTGCCAGCAGTTATAGGGGGACAGGGTGGTATTTT
CASSYRGTGWYF
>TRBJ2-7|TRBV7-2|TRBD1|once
TGTGCCAGCAGCTACGGACAGGCCCGCGAGCAGTACTTC
CASSYGQAREQYF
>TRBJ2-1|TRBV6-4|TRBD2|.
TGTGCCAGCAGTGGGACGACTAGCGGGGGTTACAATGAGCAGTTCTTC
CASSGTTSGGYNEQFF
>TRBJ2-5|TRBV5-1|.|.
TGCGCCAGCAGCCCTCGTGGGCGAGTGGAGACCCAGTACTTC
CASSPRGRVETQYF
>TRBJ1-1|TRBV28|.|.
TGTGCCAGCAGTTTGGTCACAGCCGGCACTGAAGCTTTCTTT
CASSLVTAGTEAFF
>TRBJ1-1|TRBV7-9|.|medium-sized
TGTGCCAGCAGCCCCTTTTCGAACACTGAAGCTTTCTTT
CASSPFSNTEAFF
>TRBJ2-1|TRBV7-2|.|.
TGTGCCAGCAGCCGGGGAGGGGGGAACAATGAGCAGTTCTTC
CASSRGGGNNEQFF
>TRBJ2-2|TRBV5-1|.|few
TGCGCCAGCAGCTCTTCTAGTGTCCGGGAGCTGTTTTTT
CASSSSSVRELFF
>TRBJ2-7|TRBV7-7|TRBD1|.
TGTGCCAGCAGCCCCGTGACGGGACAGGGTGGCGAGCAGTACTTC
CASSPVTGQGGEQYF
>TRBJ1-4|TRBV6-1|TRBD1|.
TGTGCCAGCACCTCCGACAGGGACTCTAATGAAAAACTGTTTTTT
CASTSDRDSNEKLFF
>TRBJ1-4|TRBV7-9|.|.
TGTGCCAGCAGCTTAGTGGCAGGGGAAGGAAAACTGTTTTTT
CASSLVAGEGKLFF
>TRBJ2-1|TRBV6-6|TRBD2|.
TGTGCCAGCAGTTGGGGGGCTAGCGGGGCCAATGAGCAGTTCTTC
CASSWGASGANEQFF
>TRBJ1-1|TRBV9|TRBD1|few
TGTGCCAGCAGCTTCACAGGGGCCACTGAAGCTTTCTTT
CASSFTGATEAFF